Following are 23 T cell receptor beta chains from one sample sequenced in a study of identical twins. Each CDR3 protein is one row after TCRdb ran MiXCR on the 5' RACE reads. In the table there are roughly 250,000 distinct CDR3 sequences, roughly 13% of which are singletons. Material for sequencing was memory (CD45RO+) T cells sorted from blood. The receptors here all came from a woman younger than 30 in good health.

This chain uses TRBV2 with TRBJ1-2; D unclear. The CDR3 covers 14 residues. The germline V gene encodes CDR1 SNHLY and CDR2 FYNNEI. V was clipped by 3 bases and J by 5 bases, with 13 bases between them. The CDR3 nucleotides read TGTGCCAGCAGTGAGATGGGGAGGGAGTATGGCTACACCTTC. Translated: CASSEMGREYGYTF. Full variable domain (remainder filled in from reference TRBV2 and TRBJ1-2): EPEVTQTPSHQVTQMGQEVILRCVPISNHLYFYWYRQILGQKVEFLVSFYNNEISEKSEIFDDQFSVERPDGSNFTLKIRSTKLEDSAMYFCASSEMGREYGYTFGSGTRLTVV.

This clonotype was counted ten times or more. The chain links TRBV6-1 to TRBJ2-7; 8 nucleotides align to TRBD2. This CDR3 has 18 residues. From germline, CDR1 is MNHNS and CDR2 SASEGT. Trimming took 8 bases from V and 4 from J; bases not matched to a gene: 22. CDR3 coding DNA: TGTGCCAGCGCAAATAGTTCCCCCTTGAGCGGGGGTTTGTACGAGCAGTACTTC. This encodes CASANSSPLSGGLYEQYF.

This clonotype was detected a few times. The chain recombines TRBV13 with TRBJ2-5; 7 positions agree with TRBD1. The CDR3 has 13 amino acids. CDR1 and CDR2 from the germline V gene are PRHDT and FYEKMQ (reference sequence). With V trimmed by 7 bases and J by 3 bases, 5 bases remained unmatched. DNA for the CDR3: TGTGCCAGCACCTTGGGGACAGAAGAGACCCAGTACTTC. Protein sequence: CASTLGTEETQYF.

Only a few counts were recorded for this clonotype. The chain combines TRBV27 with TRBJ2-3; TRBD1 matches 7 bases. The V and J ends lost 7 bases and 0 bases, in that order; junction bases with no gene match: 7. The CDR3 is 15 amino acids. Germline lookup yields CDR1 MNHEY and CDR2 SMNVEV (reference sequence). The CDR3 region is CASTTTDRSTDTQYF. The CDR3 bases are TGTGCCAGCACCACTACGGACAGGAGCACAGATACGCAGTATTTT.

V and J are TRBV7-8 and TRBJ1-5; D call uncertain. The CDR3 is 15 amino acids. Germline lookup yields CDR1 SGHVS and CDR2 FQNEAQ. The V end was cut by 6 bases, the J end by 2 bases, with 14 bases between. CDR3 in DNA: TGTGCCAGCAGGCTGGGAAAGGCGGGCAATCAGCCCCAGCATTTT. It encodes CASRLGKAGNQPQHF.

J is TRBJ1-2 and V is TRBV20-1; D may be TRBD1 (5 bases). The germline V gene has CDR1 DFQATT and CDR2 SNEGSKA (reference sequence). This CDR3 is 13 amino acids long. The V end was cut by 5 bases, the J end by 8 bases, with 18 bases between. For the CDR3, the DNA is TGCAGTGCTGCCTTTGGAGGGAAGGGGGGCTACACCTTC. It encodes CSAAFGGKGGYTF.

The chain uses TRBV29-1 and TRBJ2-1, with TRBD2 matching 13 bases. The CDR3 totals 15 residues. CDR1 is SQVTM, CDR2 ANQGSEA, per germline. V gave up 6 bases and J gave up 8 bases; unmatched junction bases: 10. As DNA, the CDR3 is TGCAGCGTGGGTCCGACTAGCGGGGGGACGGATGAGCAGTTCTTC. Translating it yields CSVGPTSGGTDEQFF.

The gene calls are TRBV2 and TRBJ2-7, with D possibly being TRBD1 (6 bases). This CDR3 is built from 14 residues. Trimming pared 3 bases from V and 0 bases from J, leaving 9 bases between. In germline, CDR1 is SNHLY, CDR2 FYNNEI. The CDR3 bases are TGTGCCAGCAGTGATAACAGGGACTCCTACGAGCAGTACTTC. Protein: CASSDNRDSYEQYF.

V gene TRBV3-1 combines with J gene TRBJ2-1; 14 bases match TRBD2. Germline lookup yields CDR1 LGHDT and CDR2 YNNKEL (reference sequence). The CDR3 loop spans 16 amino acids. V shed 2 bases and J 8 bases; nucleotides not matched to a gene: 5. The CDR3 reads CASSQSGTSGRHEQFF. The CDR3 region has the DNA TGTGCCAGCAGCCAAAGCGGGACTAGCGGGAGACATGAGCAGTTCTTC.

The chain couples TRBV7-9 to TRBJ1-2, with 7 bases fitting TRBD1. Germline CDR1 reads SEHNR; CDR2 reads FQNEAQ (reference sequence). There are 14 residues in the CDR3. V lost 2 bases and J lost 10; bases outside the gene matches: 10. The CDR3 coding sequence is TGTGCCAGCAGCTTAACGGGGGGGACAGCCGACTACACCTTC. Protein product: CASSLTGGTADYTF. Filled out from reference TRBV7-9 and TRBJ1-2, the complete variable domain reads DTGVSQNPRHKITKRGQNVTFRCDPISEHNRLYWYRQTLGQGPEFLTYFQNEAQLEKSRLLSDRFSAERPKGSFSTLEIQRTEQGDSAMYLCASSLTGGTADYTFGSGTRLTVV.

The sample holds a few counts of this clonotype. The genes are TRBV5-1 and TRBJ2-1, with 7 positions matching TRBD2. Trimming at V came to 2 bases and at J to 3 bases, leaving 11 bases not matched to a gene. This CDR3 spans 17 amino acids. Per germline, CDR1 SGHRS and CDR2 YFSETQ. The CDR3 DNA sequence: TGCGCCAGCAGCTTCGAAGCGGGGACCTCTATCTACAATGAGCAGTTCTTC. Its translation: CASSFEAGTSIYNEQFF.

V usage is TRBV5-8 and J usage is TRBJ2-1; 11 bases align to TRBD2. The V gene end was trimmed by 4 bases and the J gene end by 7 bases; junction bases not matched to a gene: 13. The length of the CDR3 is 17 residues. Looked up from germline, CDR1 is SGHTS and CDR2 is YDEGEE. The CDR3, as DNA: TGTGCCAGCAGCCCGCCGTTGACTAGCGGGATGGGTAATGAGCAGTTCTTC. Its translation is CASSPPLTSGMGNEQFF.

This rearrangement joins TRBV12-3 or TRBV12-4 to TRBJ2-4; 8 bases are shared with TRBD1. The CDR3 sequence is 15 residues long. J was trimmed by 9 bases and V by 6 bases; bases with no gene match: 13. CDR3 nucleotides: TGTGCCAGCAGCCCGGGCGGGACAGGAGGGGTCATTCAGTACTTC. Translated, it gives CASSPGGTGGVIQYF.

The V and J genes are TRBV7-2 and TRBJ1-6, with D perhaps TRBD1 (5 bases). The germline V gene encodes CDR1 SGHTA and CDR2 FQGNSA. The CDR3 contains 15 residues. Trimming pared 5 bases from V and 9 bases from J, leaving 17 bases between. CDR3 DNA: TGTGCCAGCAGCCGACTCAGGGATGGAGGTTCACCCCTCCACTTT. This sequence encodes CASSRLRDGGSPLHF.

On this clonotype itself: Germline is not matched at one junction end, which may reflect a read error. CDR3: CASSAGGGQETQNF. In nucleotides, the CDR3 is TGTGCCAGCAGTGCGGGGGGGGGCCAAGAGACCCAGAACTTC. This chain joins TRBV2 and TRBJ2-5; TRBD2 matches 8 bases. The CDR3 spans 14 residues. Germline V CDR1 and CDR2: SNHLY, FYNNEI. Based on the CDR3 plus reference TRBV2 and TRBJ2-5, the full variable domain is EPEVTQTPSHQVTQMGQEVILRCVPISNHLYFYWYRQILGQKVEFLVSFYNNEISEKSEIFDDQFSVERPDGSNFTLKIRSTKLEDSAMYFCASSAGGGQETQNFGPGTRLLVL.

In its sample, this clonotype was seen a few times. V usage is TRBV19 and J usage is TRBJ2-2; TRBD2 aligns across 7 bases. With V trimmed by 7 bases and J by 3 bases, 11 bases remained unmatched. The CDR3 contains 16 residues. CDR1 is LNHDA and CDR2 is SQIVND in the germline V gene (reference sequence). DNA for the CDR3: TGTGCCAGTACCGTCCTGGGGAGGGGCGACACCGGGGAGCTGTTTTTT. The encoded protein is CASTVLGRGDTGELFF.

This clonotype was seen repeatedly, ten times or more. The chain joins TRBV9 to TRBJ1-1; D perhaps matches TRBD1 (5 bases). The CDR3 covers 16 residues. Trimming stripped 3 bases from V and 0 bases from J, with 15 bases between. CDR1 is SGDLS, CDR2 YYNGEE, per germline. DNA of the CDR3: TGTGCCAGCAGCGGATTACTTGGGGGGATGAACACTGAAGCTTTCTTT. Encoded protein: CASSGLLGGMNTEAFF. The full variable domain, its missing parts supplied by reference TRBV9 and TRBJ1-1, is DSGVTQTPKHLITATGQRVTLRCSPRSGDLSVYWYQQSLDQGLQFLIQYYNGEERAKGNILERFSAQQFPDLHSELNLSSLELGDSALYFCASSGLLGGMNTEAFFGQGTRLTVV.

This clonotype was seen at least ten times. V is TRBV24-1 and J is TRBJ1-2; TRBD1 matches at 8 bases. The V gene's germline CDR1 is KGHDR and CDR2 SFDVKD. Trimming removed 5 bases from V and 5 bases from J; junction bases left unmatched: 6. This CDR3 is 14 amino acids long. The CDR3 DNA follows: TGTGCCACCAGTGCCCGGGACAGGACTTATGGCTACACCTTC. It encodes CATSARDRTYGYTF.

This clonotype showed up many times. The rearrangement joins TRBV7-3 to TRBJ1-1; D gene uncertain. V lost 4 bases and J 4 bases, leaving 16 bases between the germline ends. Germline V lookup: CDR1 SGHTA, CDR2 FQGTGA. The CDR3 runs to 15 residues. CDR3 nucleotide sequence: TGTGCCAGCAGCTGGGTCTCGGTTGAGGGCACTGAAGCTTTCTTT. Protein product: CASSWVSVEGTEAFF.

This clonotype appeared a few times. V usage is TRBV5-6 and J usage is TRBJ1-5; 8 bases align to TRBD1. Germline V gene sequence: CDR1 SGHDT, CDR2 YYEEEE. The ends lost 5 bases at V and 5 bases at J; junction bases unmatched: 9. CDR3 length: 15 amino acids. The CDR3 loop reads CASSTMGTGDQPQHF. The CDR3 DNA reads TGTGCCAGCAGTACGATGGGGACAGGTGATCAGCCCCAGCATTTT.

The chain uses TRBV5-1 and TRBJ2-7; D remains ambiguous. The CDR3 runs to 13 residues. Germline V gene sequence: CDR1 SGHRS, CDR2 YFSETQ. The V end lost 0 bases, the J end lost 6 bases, and 10 bases lay between the germline ends. This chain's CDR3 is CASSLVTFGEQYF. In DNA form, the CDR3 reads TGCGCCAGCAGCTTGGTCACTTTCGGCGAGCAGTACTTC.

This clonotype was seen a few times. V is TRBV6-1 and J is TRBJ2-2, with D possibly being TRBD2 (6 bases). This CDR3 has 16 residues. The V end lost 7 bases, the J end lost 7 bases, and 22 bases lay between the germline ends. Germline loops: CDR1 MNHNS, CDR2 SASEGT. The CDR3 DNA reads as TGTGCCAGCATTGCTGCCCGGGGAGGAGTATACGGGGAGCTGTTTTTT. Encoded protein: CASIAARGGVYGELFF.

Only a few counts were recorded for this clonotype. The genes are TRBV29-1 and TRBJ2-1; 7 bases line up with TRBD1. This CDR3 spans 12 amino acids. Germline CDR1 SQVTM, CDR2 ANQGSEA. The V and J ends lost 4 bases and 5 bases, in that order; junction bases with no gene match: 2. The CDR3 nucleotides read TGCAGCGTTGGTACAGGGGACAATGAGCAGTTCTTC. It is translated as CSVGTGDNEQFF.